Here is one T cell receptor (beta chain) with its context. What it binds is not known. This CDR3 spans 12 amino acids. Germline assignment: CDR1 MDHEN and CDR2 SYDVKM. V lost 6 bases and J lost 6, with 9 bases in between. The sample comes from a study of T cell repertoires in cytomegalovirus infection. Turning to the study itself: Selected CMV epitopes included recently identified HLA-C-restricted ones as well as well-studied HLA-B-restricted ones. Study-level findings and limits: HLA-C-restricted CMV-specific TCR beta clonotypes were dominant in the ex vivo response.

TCRdb reanalysed the reads using MiXCR and keeps one entry per CDR3 protein. The sample contains about 500,000 distinct CDR3 sequences, around 30% of which appear only once. V is TRBV28 and J is TRBJ1-5; D gene ambiguous. The clonotype originates from a human donor in good health (CMV status not recorded). Some clones in this sample may be carry-over from other donors' samples. The starting material was cultured PBMCs, obtained from culture after CMV antigen stimulation. The CDR3 DNA reads as TGTGCCAGCAGCTGGTCACTTCAGCCCCAGCATTTT. It is translated as CASSWSLQPQHF.